A selection of T cell receptor beta chains follows, all from one sample in a study of shared clonotypes between healthy human individuals. Produced via immunoSEQ multiplex PCR; TCRdb's table is partial and in-frame only. This sample has under 750,000 clones, with just under 75% found just once. Sequencing input: memory CD4+ T cells sorted from blood. These receptors all stem from a woman aged 25-40 years in good health. The CDR3 runs from the conserved cysteine through the conserved F or W. D genes are given only for firm matches. Part of the rows lack a size; the others show once, few, many or a class for expanded clones.

abundance	len	d_gene	v_gene	j_gene	CDR3nt	CDR3aa
.	15	TRBD2	TRBV10-3	TRBJ2-1	TGTGCCATCTACGACCCGGGACTAGCCTACAATGAGCAGTTCTTC	CAIYDPGLAYNEQFF
.	14	TRBD2	TRBV28	TRBJ2-1	TGTGCCAGCAGCCGATTAGCGGGAGAAAGTGAGCAGTTCTTC	CASSRLAGESEQFF
.	15	TRBD2	TRBV28	TRBJ2-4	TGTGCCAGCAACAAAAAGGCTAGCGGCAAAAACATTCAGTACTTC	CASNKKASGKNIQYF
.	12	.	TRBV14	TRBJ2-3	TGTGCCAGCAGCCAACTACGAGATACGCAGTATTTT	CASSQLRDTQYF
.	17	TRBD1	TRBV27	TRBJ2-1	TGTGCCAGCAGTGACGCTCGTAACAGGGGGATTTTGGATGAGCAGTTCTTC	CASSDARNRGILDEQFF
.	13	TRBD2	TRBV2	TRBJ2-5	TGTGCCAGCAGTTACACTAGCGACGAGACCCAGTACTTC	CASSYTSDETQYF
.	15	TRBD1	TRBV28	TRBJ2-7	TGTGCCAGCAGTCCCCGGGACAGGGTTCACCACGAGCAGTACTTC	CASSPRDRVHHEQYF
once	14	TRBD1	TRBV2	TRBJ1-4	TGTGCCAGCAGTGCAGGGGGGAGAGGTGAAAAACTGTTTTTT	CASSAGGRGEKLFF
.	14	TRBD2	TRBV9	TRBJ2-7	TGTGCCAGCCAAAAGCGGGAGGGCCCCTACGAGCAGTACTTC	CASQKREGPYEQYF
.	18	TRBD2	TRBV5-1	TRBJ2-3	TGCGCCAGCAGCCTACGGACTAGCGGGAGGGCCGGTGCAGATACGCAGTATTTT	CASSLRTSGRAGADTQYF
many	16	TRBD2	TRBV19	TRBJ2-1	TGTGCCAGTAGTATCATAACGGGAGGGCCCTACAATGAGCAGTTCTTC	CASSIITGGPYNEQFF
.	16	.	TRBV7-9	TRBJ2-1	TGTGCCAGCAGCCCGACGTTCGAGGGTGGCTACAATGAGCAGTTCTTC	CASSPTFEGGYNEQFF
.	14	.	TRBV11-2	TRBJ2-7	TGTGCCAGCAGCCCCCCGCCCCTTTCCTACGAGCAGTACTTC	CASSPPPLSYEQYF
.	16	TRBD2	TRBV2	TRBJ2-1	TGTGCCAGCAGTGAACCTTTGGCTAGCGGGAGCTGGGAGCAGTTCTTC	CASSEPLASGSWEQFF
.	17	.	TRBV28	TRBJ2-2	TGTGCCAGCAGCCTCATTTCTCCAGCGGTTAACACCGGGGAGCTGTTTTTT	CASSLISPAVNTGELFF
few	15	TRBD2	TRBV2	TRBJ2-1	TGTGCCAGCAGGACCCAAGCGGGAGGCAACAATGAGCAGTTCTTC	CASRTQAGGNNEQFF
.	14	TRBD1	TRBV10-2	TRBJ2-5	TGCGCCAGCAGGGACAGGTCCGGTTTAGAGACCCAGTACTTC	CASRDRSGLETQYF
.	14	TRBD2	TRBV29-1	TRBJ2-1	TGCAGCGTTGCGCAACTAGCGATCGTGAATGAGCAGTTCTTC	CSVAQLAIVNEQFF
.	15	.	TRBV15	TRBJ2-2	TGTGCCACCAGCAGAGGGGCAGCTGGCACCGGGGAGCTGTTTTTT	CATSRGAAGTGELFF
.	16	.	TRBV7-6	TRBJ2-3	TGTGCCAGCAGCTTAGGCGCCGGACTAAGCACAGATACGCAGTATTTT	CASSLGAGLSTDTQYF
.	13	TRBD1	TRBV28	TRBJ1-2	TGTGCCAGCAGCAGGGGGGGCCGAGATGGCTACACCTTC	CASSRGGRDGYTF
.	15	TRBD2	TRBV2	TRBJ2-1	TGTGCCAGCGGATTACTAGCGGGATTATCCAATGAGCAGTTCTTC	CASGLLAGLSNEQFF
.	16	TRBD1	TRBV28	TRBJ2-3	TGTGCCAGCAGTCCCCCGGGACAGGGATTCTCAGATACGCAGTATTTT	CASSPPGQGFSDTQYF
.	15	.	TRBV19	TRBJ1-5	TGTGCCAGTAGTATAGAGGGGGCTAGCAATCAGCCCCAGCATTTT	CASSIEGASNQPQHF
.	15	.	TRBV5-1	TRBJ2-1	TGCGCCAGCAGCTTGGCTAGCGTGGTGGACAATGAGCAGTTCTTC	CASSLASVVDNEQFF
.	14	TRBD1	TRBV15	TRBJ2-4	TGTGCCACCAGCAGAGGGACAGGGGAGGACATTCAGTACTTC	CATSRGTGEDIQYF
.	16	TRBD2	TRBV5-1	TRBJ2-1	TGCGCCAGCAGCGGGGGACTAGCGGGAGGCCCAAATGAGCAGTTCTTC	CASSGGLAGGPNEQFF
.	14	.	TRBV6-1	TRBJ2-6	TGTGCCAGCAGTGTAATGGCTGGGGCCAACGTCCTGACTTTC	CASSVMAGANVLTF
many	14	TRBD1	TRBV2	TRBJ1-1	TGTGCCAGCAGAGGGACAGACCTGAACACTGAAGCTTTCTTT	CASRGTDLNTEAFF
.	16	TRBD2	TRBV7-9	TRBJ2-2	TGTGCCAGCAGCGCCAGACTAGCGGGAGTTACCGGGGAGCTGTTTTTT	CASSARLAGVTGELFF
.	14	TRBD1	TRBV27	TRBJ2-3	TGTGCCAGCAGCGGGGACAGGGGTTCATATACGCAGTATTTT	CASSGDRGSYTQYF
few	16	.	TRBV19	TRBJ2-6	TGTGCCAGTACACCTCCAGGGCCCTCTGGGGCCAACGTCCTGACTTTC	CASTPPGPSGANVLTF
few	12	.	TRBV19	TRBJ1-3	TGTGCCAGTAGTTCGTTTTCAAACACCATATATTTT	CASSSFSNTIYF
.	14	.	TRBV27	TRBJ2-7	TGTGCCACCGCGGCCCCCTCACCCCCCTACGAGCAGTACTTC	CATAAPSPPYEQYF
.	15	.	TRBV28	TRBJ2-6	TGTGCCAGCACCCCAGCCGGCTTGGGGGCCAACGTCCTGACTTTC	CASTPAGLGANVLTF
.	13	TRBD1	TRBV7-9	TRBJ2-2	TGTGCCAGCAGCTCGCAGGGGGCCGGGGAGCTGTTTTTT	CASSSQGAGELFF
.	16	.	TRBV5-2	TRBJ2-7	TGTGCCAGCAGCCGAATGACTAGCGGGAGTCGATACGAGCAGTACTTC	CASSRMTSGSRYEQYF
.	17	TRBD2	TRBV11-2	TRBJ2-1	TGTGCCAGCAGCCTCGAAAGGGGGACTAGCGGGAGAAATGAGCAGTTCTTC	CASSLERGTSGRNEQFF
.	10	.	TRBV20-1	TRBJ2-1	TGCAGTGCGCGGCGAGATGAGCAGTTCTTC	CSARRDEQFF
.	13	.	TRBV5-1	TRBJ1-2	TGCGCCAGCAGCTTCCCAGGGTTAGGAGGCTACACCTTC	CASSFPGLGGYTF
.	14	.	TRBV11-2	TRBJ1-1	TGTGCCAGCAGCTTAAAGAGGAGGAACACTGAAGCTTTCTTT	CASSLKRRNTEAFF
.	14	.	TRBV5-1	TRBJ1-1	TGCGCCAGCACAGGGGCGCTGGAGAACACTGAAGCTTTCTTT	CASTGALENTEAFF
.	11	.	TRBV28	TRBJ1-1	TGTGCCAGCAGCACCGGGCTTCGGGCTTTCTTT	CASSTGLRAFF
once	14	TRBD2	TRBV5-4	TRBJ2-1	TGTGCCAGCAGCCCGACTAGCGGGGACAATGAGCAGTTCTTC	CASSPTSGDNEQFF
.	15	TRBD2	TRBV6-4	TRBJ2-3	TGTGCCAGCAGTGACTGGGGACTAAGCACAGATACGCAGTATTTT	CASSDWGLSTDTQYF
.	14	.	TRBV23-1	TRBJ2-7	TGCGCCAGCGGAACAGGACTCCAGCCCTACGAGCAGTACTTC	CASGTGLQPYEQYF
few	16	TRBD1	TRBV7-7	TRBJ2-5	TGTGCCAGCAGCCGTATCCTGGGACAGGGGGCGGAGACCCAGTACTTC	CASSRILGQGAETQYF
once	13	.	TRBV5-1	TRBJ1-2	TGCGCCAGCAGCTTGGCCTCTCGATCGGGCTACACCTTC	CASSLASRSGYTF
.	14	.	TRBV4-2	TRBJ2-1	TGTGCCAGCAGCCAAGTTCAGGGTCACGGTGAGCAGTTCTTC	CASSQVQGHGEQFF
.	16	TRBD1	TRBV10-3	TRBJ2-7	TGTGCCATCAGTGACCCGACAGGGACGACCCACTACGAGCAGTACTTC	CAISDPTGTTHYEQYF
many	16	.	TRBV19	TRBJ2-1	TGTGCCAGTAGTAAGGGGCTTCTTGGGACCTACAATGAGCAGTTCTTC	CASSKGLLGTYNEQFF
.	17	TRBD2	TRBV5-1	TRBJ2-1	TGCGCCAGCAGCGCCGGGACTAGCGGGAGGGAGATCAATGAGCAGTTCTTC	CASSAGTSGREINEQFF
.	13	.	TRBV10-3	TRBJ2-3	TGTGCCATCAAACCCGAAGGCACAGATACGCAGTATTTT	CAIKPEGTDTQYF
.	15	TRBD2	TRBV7-6	TRBJ2-7	TGTGCCAGCAGCATTACTAGCGGGGGCCCGTACGAGCAGTACTTC	CASSITSGGPYEQYF
many	18	TRBD1	TRBV28	TRBJ1-5	TGTGCCAGCAGTTACGGAGGGGTCGACAGGGCGGGAAGGCAGCCCCAGCATTTT	CASSYGGVDRAGRQPQHF
.	14	.	TRBV7-9	TRBJ2-4	TGTGCCAGCAGCTTAAAACGAGGACAATTTTGTTGGTACTTC	CASSLKRGQFCWYF